The T cell receptor beta chain described here comes from a study of T cells in Graves' hyperthyroidism and ophthalmopathy. Study-wide results and caveats: The model's output predicted ophthalmopathy at a median of 6.5 months prior to onset.

CDR1 is SGHAT and CDR2 is FQNNGV in the germline V gene. With V trimmed by 1 base and J by 1 base, 1 base remained unmatched. CDR3 size: 15 residues. Amplified regions were TCR beta CDR3 sequences from RNA transcripts. A set of HTBI primers served as the primers for a first-round RT-PCR of the TCR CDR3. Via MiXCR, TCRdb re-called the multiplex PCR reads, giving one row per CDR3 protein. The sample contains about 200,000 distinct CDR3 sequences, about a sixth of which appear only once. This clonotype was observed at least ten times. Its antigen remains unknown. This sequence was found in a woman aged 45 to 65 with Graves' hyperthyroidism. The chain has TRBV11-2 and TRBJ2-1, with 7 bases fitting TRBD2. Sequencing was done on a sample of blood. The CDR3 here is CASSLVRGSYNEQFF. CDR3 bases: TGTGCCAGCAGCTTAGTGCGGGGGTCCTACAATGAGCAGTTCTTC.